This T cell receptor (beta chain) came from a study of blood T cell repertoires in COVID-19. Study context: The United States, Italy and Spain were the sources of the acute and convalescent COVID-19 samples. In each case, the material was cDNA or gDNA derived from T cells, B-cell-depleted T cells, or PBMCs.

In the original processing: Amplification from reference gene primers served as the basis for estimated nucleated cell counts. Produced via immunoSEQ multiplex PCR; TCRdb's table is partial and in-frame only. The V and J calls and clone size are taken from that table; D and trimming were inferred from the DNA. Altogether tens of thousands of clones are present, around nine tenths being singletons, with the ten largest covering around a quarter. V shed 7 bases and J shed 0 bases, with 10 bases lying between them. CDR1 SNHLY and CDR2 FYNNEI come from the germline V gene. The CDR3 length is 15 residues.

The sequence was collected from a human donor in a cohort sampled during active COVID-19. The chain uses TRBV2 and TRBJ2-6; no firm D call. Sequenced material: peripheral blood. The CDR3 protein is CASKQVNSGANVLTF. CDR3 DNA sequence: TGTGCCAGCAAGCAGGTGAACTCTGGGGCCAACGTCCTGACTTTC.